These T cell receptor beta chains were read from a single sample in a study of T cell responses to AZD1222 COVID-19 vaccine. This table comes from immunoSEQ multiplex PCR, and its TCRdb copy is limited to in-frame clones, with some not included. This repertoire shows tens of thousands of clones, 75% to 90% found once; its top ten account for over 3.5%. The source material was peripheral blood, sampled 28 days after the second AZD1222 dose. These receptors were taken from an adult who received the AZD1222 COVID-19 vaccine. The CDR3 runs from the conserved cysteine through the conserved F or W.

J gene,V gene,CDR3 protein
TRBJ2-7,TRBV6-5,CASASPLLSSYEQYF
TRBJ1-6,TRBV10-3,CATPHRGFIGTHYNSPLHF
TRBJ2-3,TRBV24-1,CATSDYADTDTQYF
TRBJ1-1,TRBV2,CASNIQGIGAFF
TRBJ1-1,TRBV2,CASSEQGDHTEAFF
TRBJ1-5,TRBV7-9,CASSSSRSNQPQHF
TRBJ2-1,TRBV29-1,CSDNEQFF
TRBJ2-3,TRBV5-1,CASSLTRGGLDTQYF
TRBJ2-7,TRBV7-6,CASSPTGQTYEQYF
TRBJ1-3,TRBV30,CAWSVTGVRGNTIYF
TRBJ2-3,TRBV10-3,CAISERSPGTDTQYF
TRBJ1-6,TRBV30,CAWSVPGNSPLHF
TRBJ2-3,TRBV24-1,CATSDASGGDTQYF
TRBJ2-1,TRBV5-1,CASSQLSTIDNEQFF
TRBJ1-4,TRBV28,CASSAPGQGDGSTNEKLFF
TRBJ2-5,TRBV21-1,CASSPRRGRGAEKETQYF
TRBJ2-7,TRBV6-5,CASSPTPGTVYEQYF
TRBJ1-1,TRBV6-5,CASSYAGTGLAFF
TRBJ2-7,TRBV27,CASRPLGLAGQQYF
TRBJ1-5,TRBV13,CASSSGGQGPYQPQHF
TRBJ2-7,TRBV18,CASSPPGTGEGEQYF
TRBJ2-5,TRBV5-6,CASSLQQGRQETQYF
TRBJ1-2,TRBV7-8,CASSFQDRNYGYTF
TRBJ1-1,TRBV18,CASSLSTAGGGTEAFF
TRBJ2-3,TRBV4-3,CASSQAGERPDTQYF
TRBJ2-3,TRBV5-4,CASSLGASGSYGTQYF
TRBJ2-3,TRBV7-9,CASSLGGWDTQYF
TRBJ2-7,TRBV28,CASTPLWGPGEQYF
TRBJ2-3,TRBV29-1,CSVDSRATQYF
TRBJ2-7,TRBV4-1,CASSTGQGQYEQYF
TRBJ1-1,TRBV5-4,CAIWGSGQGVYTEAFF
TRBJ1-1,TRBV7-9,CASSSTLGTEAFF
TRBJ1-1,TRBV11-2,CASSSTGPRNTEAFF
TRBJ1-2,TRBV11-2,CASSLTGGLNYGYTF
TRBJ2-1,TRBV29-1,CSASGYNEQFF
TRBJ2-1,TRBV28,CASRPPPSYNEQFF
TRBJ1-2,TRBV19,CASSALRGSRGYTF
TRBJ1-3,TRBV7-8,CASSSRSLSGNTIYF
TRBJ1-6,TRBV3-1/TRBV3-2,CASSDRGNNSPLHF
TRBJ1-1,TRBV7-3,CASSLRQGGTEAFF
TRBJ1-3,TRBV21-1,CASSCSKENTIYF
TRBJ2-7,TRBV19,CASSSGTSEQYF
TRBJ1-1,TRBV7-2,CASSLARANTEAFF
TRBJ2-7,TRBV6-5,CASSPGQGGEQYF